The 32 T cell receptor beta chains reported below all come from one sample, sequenced in a study of T-cell reconstitution after alpha-beta-depleted transplantation in children. As it was prepared, the TCRbeta library received unique molecular identifiers. TCRdb re-analysed the PCR reads in MiXCR, keeping a single row per CDR3 protein. The repertoire holds some 240,000 distinct CDR3 sequences, with around 13% as singletons. The specimen was PBMCs from the stem cell graft donor, collected from the stem cell graft. The receptors were sampled from a human donor who donated a stem cell graft to a child with acute lymphoblastic leukemia.

This clonotype was picked up many times. The V call is TRBV6-2 or TRBV6-3, the J call TRBJ2-3; D remains unclear. CDR3 length equals 13 residues. V was shortened by 4 bases and J by 8 bases, with 13 bases between the two germline ends. Germline V gene data show CDR1 as MNHEY and CDR2 as SVGEGT. The CDR3 loop reads CASSLFQGATQYF. DNA for the CDR3: TGTGCCAGCAGTTTATTTCAAGGAGCTACGCAGTATTTT.

In this sample, this clonotype turned up many times. J is TRBJ2-7 and V is TRBV27; D may be TRBD1 (6 bases). The CDR3 consists of 13 residues. V dropped 2 bases and J dropped 7 bases, with 12 bases sitting between them. Germline V lookup: CDR1 MNHEY, CDR2 SMNVEV (reference sequence). CDR3 protein: CASSLLGGLEQYF. For the CDR3, the DNA is TGTGCCAGCAGTTTACTTGGGGGCTTGGAGCAGTACTTC.

This clonotype was seen many times. The genes are TRBV20-1 and TRBJ1-1; D is undetermined. Trimming took off 6 bases at V and 12 bases at J, with 14 bases between the two ends. This CDR3 contains 10 residues. Germline CDR1 and CDR2: DFQATT and SNEGSKA (reference sequence). CDR3 sequence (DNA): TGCAGTGCCCCTCGGTCCCGGACTTTCTTT. It is translated as CSAPRSRTFF.

The V call is TRBV30, the J call TRBJ2-3; 8 bases line up with TRBD2. In germline, CDR1 is GTSNPN, CDR2 SVGIG (reference sequence). This CDR3 is built from 14 residues. Losses at the gene ends were 3 bases for V and 4 bases for J; bases not matched to a gene: 6. The CDR3 DNA reads TGTGCCTGGAGGAGAGCGGGAGTGGCAGATACGCAGTATTTT. The encoded protein is CAWRRAGVADTQYF.

The table lists this clonotype with many counts. The J gene is TRBJ1-4, the V gene TRBV9; TRBD1 might be the D (5 bases). Trimming pared 0 bases from V and 5 bases from J, leaving 14 bases between. Germline V gene sequence: CDR1 SGDLS, CDR2 YYNGEE. The CDR3 contains 16 residues. The CDR3 protein is CASSVDVGTENEKLFF. CDR3 bases: TGTGCCAGCAGCGTAGATGTCGGGACGGAGAATGAAAAACTGTTTTTT. Complete variable domain (other parts from reference TRBV9 and TRBJ1-4): DSGVTQTPKHLITATGQRVTLRCSPRSGDLSVYWYQQSLDQGLQFLIQYYNGEERAKGNILERFSAQQFPDLHSELNLSSLELGDSALYFCASSVDVGTENEKLFFGSGTQLSVL.

A few counts support this clonotype. The V call is TRBV6-5, the J call TRBJ2-1; 11 nucleotides line up with TRBD2. Trimming at V came to 10 bases and at J to 3 bases, leaving 5 bases not matched to a gene. Germline CDR1 is MNHEY and CDR2 is SVGAGI. This CDR3 contains 14 residues. The chain's CDR3 is CATITSGGYNEQFF. The CDR3 DNA is TGTGCCACCATTACTAGCGGGGGCTACAATGAGCAGTTCTTC.

This clonotype was recorded at least ten times. J is TRBJ1-1 and V is TRBV5-1; a possible D gene is TRBD1 (5 bases). The CDR3 has 14 amino acids. Trimming left V 4 bases short and J 1 base short, with 11 bases between. Germline loops: CDR1 SGHRS, CDR2 YFSETQ. This CDR3 is CASSGGDGNTEAFF. The CDR3 DNA is TGCGCCAGCAGCGGAGGGGACGGGAACACTGAAGCTTTCTTT.

This sequence joins TRBV27 and TRBJ1-5, with D uncertain. With 3 bases removed from V and 4 bases from J, the gap between germline ends came to 10 bases. This CDR3 spans 14 amino acids. Germline V CDR1 and CDR2: MNHEY, SMNVEV (reference sequence). The DNA for the CDR3 is TGTGCCAGCAGTTTTTCTCCAGGTAATCAGCCCCAGCATTTT. Translation: CASSFSPGNQPQHF.

V and J are TRBV5-1 and TRBJ1-1; D is possibly TRBD1 (5 bases). Trimming shortened V by 3 bases and J by 1 base, and 16 bases separated the two germline ends. There are 16 residues in the CDR3. Germline V gene lookup returns CDR1 SGHRS and CDR2 YFSETQ. The CDR3 DNA is TGCGCCAGCAGCTCCCAGGGAGGGGTCAAGAACACTGAAGCTTTCTTT. Protein: CASSSQGGVKNTEAFF.

At least ten counts were recorded for this clonotype. The chain combines TRBV6-1 with TRBJ1-5, with D possibly being TRBD1 (5 bases). Germline V gene data show CDR1 as MNHNS and CDR2 as SASEGT. V lost 1 base and J lost 1, with 14 bases in between. There are 17 residues in the CDR3. As DNA, the CDR3 is TGTGCCAGCAGTGAAGTGGGAGGGACTCTGAGCAATCAGCCCCAGCATTTT. Protein product: CASSEVGGTLSNQPQHF.

This clonotype was found a few times. The chain joins TRBV12-3 or TRBV12-4 to TRBJ2-2; D is undetermined. V was cut by 11 bases and J by 2 bases, with 21 bases left in between. The CDR3 totals 16 residues. The CDR3 reads CAYRGPASNNTGELFF. The CDR3 bases are TGTGCCTATCGAGGACCGGCCTCGAATAACACCGGGGAGCTGTTTTTT.

This clonotype was detected many times. The CDR3 is CSARHIGLAQETQYF. The CDR3 DNA reads TGCAGTGCTCGCCACATCGGGCTAGCCCAAGAGACCCAGTACTTC. The chain joins TRBV20-1 to TRBJ2-5; D perhaps matches TRBD2 (5 bases). The CDR3 runs to 15 residues. V lost 5 bases and J 1 base, leaving 17 bases between the germline ends. The germline V gene encodes CDR1 DFQATT and CDR2 SNEGSKA (reference sequence).

This clonotype was seen only once. The V call is TRBV29-1, the J call TRBJ2-3; 11 nucleotides align to TRBD2. The V segment lost 7 bases and the J segment 4 bases; nucleotides outside the gene matches: 7. CDR3 size: 14 residues. In germline, CDR1 is SQVTM, CDR2 ANQGSEA. Written as DNA, the CDR3 is TGCAGCGCCGCGGGACTAGCGGAGCCAGATACGCAGTATTTT. Its translation: CSAAGLAEPDTQYF.

This clonotype occurred many times. The chain has TRBV5-1 and TRBJ2-1, with 11 bases matching TRBD2. Unmatched junction bases numbered 4, after V lost 6 bases and J lost 2 bases. Germline loops: CDR1 SGHRS, CDR2 YFSETQ. This CDR3 spans 15 amino acids. CDR3 protein: CASTLTSGTYNEQFF. CDR3 nucleotides: TGCGCCAGCACCCTGACTAGCGGGACCTACAATGAGCAGTTCTTC.

This clonotype was picked up a small number of times. This chain connects TRBV11-2 to TRBJ2-3, with D possibly matching TRBD1 (5 bases). Per the germline V gene, CDR1 is SGHAT and CDR2 is FQNNGV. CDR3 length equals 21 residues. Trimming took 2 bases from V and 3 from J, leaving 30 bases between them. Written as DNA, the CDR3 is TGTGCCAGCAGCTTACGGGCAGTTAGGGGAACCCTGATCGGTGAGACAGATACGCAGTATTTT. It codes for CASSLRAVRGTLIGETDTQYF.

In its sample, this clonotype was seen many times. The chain employs TRBV12-3 or TRBV12-4 and TRBJ2-3, with 10 bases lining up with TRBD2. The CDR3 is 16 amino acids. Unmatched junction bases numbered 8, after V lost 5 bases and J lost 3 bases. The CDR3 reads CASSPERGGNTDTQYF. Written as DNA, the CDR3 is TGTGCCAGCAGTCCGGAGCGGGGGGGCAATACAGATACGCAGTATTTT.

This chain links TRBV4-3 with TRBJ2-3; D gene uncertain. The CDR3 has 13 residues. The germline V gene encodes CDR1 LGHNA and CDR2 YSLEER. Between the trimmed V and J ends, which lost 3 bases and 5 bases, there was a span of 9 bases. The CDR3 region is CASSQLKGDTQYF. In nucleotides, the CDR3 is TGCGCCAGCAGCCAGTTAAAGGGAGATACGCAGTATTTT.

This clonotype was seen at least ten times. This chain joins TRBV6-5 and TRBJ2-1, with TRBD1 matching 7 bases. V gave up 4 bases and J gave up 4 bases; unmatched junction bases: 7. The germline V gene has CDR1 MNHEY and CDR2 SVGAGI. This CDR3 region has 15 residues. In DNA form, the CDR3 reads TGTGCCAGCAGTTCTGACAGGGTGGCGTACAATGAGCAGTTCTTC. Amino acid sequence: CASSSDRVAYNEQFF.

In its sample, this clonotype was seen a few times. The chain combines TRBV14 with TRBJ1-5; no reliable D call. Trimming left V 3 bases short and J 11 bases short, with 14 bases between. The CDR3 extends over 13 amino acids. Germline values: CDR1 SGHDN, CDR2 FVKESK. The CDR3 spells CASSQRLGAAQHF. CDR3 sequence (DNA): TGTGCCAGCAGCCAGCGGTTGGGCGCTGCCCAGCATTTT.

This clonotype appeared many times. The chain joins TRBV28 to TRBJ2-7; TRBD1 might be the D (5 bases). Trimming took 3 bases from V and 2 from J, leaving 14 bases between them. The CDR3 has 15 residues. Germline-derived CDR1 and CDR2 are MDHEN and SYDVKM. The CDR3 nucleotides read TGTGCCAGCAGTTTCTCTGGGGCCCGAGCCTACGAGCAGTACTTC. Amino acid sequence: CASSFSGARAYEQYF.

The chain joins TRBV5-1 to TRBJ2-7; no clear D. The V gene's germline CDR1 is SGHRS and CDR2 YFSETQ. This CDR3 has 15 residues. The V end lost 0 bases, the J end lost 4 bases, and 14 bases lay between the germline ends. As DNA, the CDR3 is TGCGCCAGCAGCTTGGCCCTGGAAATGGGATACGAGCAGTACTTC. Residues: CASSLALEMGYEQYF.

The chain uses TRBV5-4 and TRBJ1-2; D unresolved. The germline CDR1 and CDR2 sequences are SGHNT and YYREEE (reference sequence). CDR3 length equals 12 residues. Trimming shortened V by 0 bases and J by 8 bases, and 8 bases separated the two germline ends. The DNA for the CDR3 is TGTGCCAGCAGCTTGGAGTCTGGAGGCTACACCTTC. Amino acid sequence: CASSLESGGYTF.

This clonotype was observed at least ten times. The gene calls are TRBV5-1 and TRBJ1-1; no clear D. V lost 4 bases and J lost 7, with 11 bases in between. In germline, CDR1 is SGHRS, CDR2 YFSETQ. This CDR3 has 12 amino acids. CDR3: CASSPRHIEAFF. In DNA form, the CDR3 reads TGCGCCAGCAGCCCGAGACACATTGAAGCTTTCTTT.

This clonotype was found many times. The chain combines TRBV6-5 with TRBJ2-2; D not resolved. Germline V lookup: CDR1 MNHEY, CDR2 SVGAGI. CDR3 length: 14 residues. Trimming stripped 3 bases from V and 7 bases from J, with 12 bases between. The CDR3 DNA follows: TGTGCCAGCAGTTATCCGACGGTCGACGGGGAGCTGTTTTTT. Its protein product is CASSYPTVDGELFF.

This clonotype was observed many times. The chain carries TRBV5-4 and TRBJ1-6; TRBD1 might be the D (6 bases). V was pared by 3 bases and J by 0 bases, with 25 bases between. Per germline, CDR1 SGHNT and CDR2 YYREEE (reference sequence). This CDR3 spans 21 amino acids. CDR3 region: CASSSFPTGLKLSSYNSPLHF. CDR3 sequence (DNA): TGTGCCAGCAGCTCATTTCCTACAGGGCTGAAGCTAAGCTCCTATAATTCACCCCTCCACTTT.

This clonotype was recorded many times. The chain is built from TRBV20-1 and TRBJ2-2, with D perhaps being TRBD1 or TRBD2 (5 bases each). The CDR3 contains 14 residues. Trimming removed 5 bases from V and 6 bases from J, with 16 bases in between. Germline CDR1 DFQATT, CDR2 SNEGSKA (reference sequence). CDR3 loop: CSARGLKEAGELFF. DNA for the CDR3: TGCAGTGCTCGGGGCCTTAAGGAGGCCGGGGAGCTGTTTTTT.

In its sample, this clonotype was seen many times. The chain uses TRBV5-6 and TRBJ1-1, with 7 nucleotides matching TRBD1. The CDR3 length is 15 residues. CDR1 and CDR2 from the germline V gene are SGHDT and YYEEEE. V dropped 0 bases and J dropped 0; count of bases not matched to a gene: 2. CDR3 DNA: TGTGCCAGCAGCTTGGCCGGGACAGTGAACACTGAAGCTTTCTTT. Its protein is CASSLAGTVNTEAFF.

This clonotype has a count of ten or more. The gene calls are TRBV20-1 and TRBJ2-2; 9 nucleotides align to TRBD2. The germline V gene has CDR1 DFQATT and CDR2 SNEGSKA (reference sequence). The ends lost 2 bases at V and 6 bases at J; junction bases unmatched: 4. CDR3 size: 14 residues. The CDR3 bases are TGCAGTGCTAGAATCGTAGCGGGAGCCGGGGAGCTGTTTTTT. Translation: CSARIVAGAGELFF.

Details on this clonotype: This may be a read error, as it is one base from a much larger clone. This sequence joins TRBV5-1 and TRBJ2-2; weak D call: TRBD1 (6 bases). V lost 0 bases to trimming and J lost 6 bases, with 15 bases between them. This CDR3 comprises 16 residues. CDR1 and CDR2 from the germline V gene are SGHRS and YFSETQ. The DNA for the CDR3 is TGCGCCAGCAGCTTGGAACCAGGGGTGCACGCCGGGGAGCTGTTTTTT. This gives the protein CASSLEPGVHAGELFF.

The chain recombines TRBV18 with TRBJ2-3, with 7 nucleotides matching TRBD2. The CDR3 spans 13 residues. The V segment lost 6 bases and the J segment 2 bases; nucleotides outside the gene matches: 2. Germline CDR1 reads KGHSH; CDR2 reads LQKENI. This chain's CDR3 is CASSGRTTDTQYF. The CDR3 bases are TGTGCCAGCTCCGGGAGGACCACAGATACGCAGTATTTT. Based on the CDR3 plus reference TRBV18 and TRBJ2-3, the full variable domain is NAGVMQNPRHLVRRRGQEARLRCSPMKGHSHVYWYRQLPEEGLKFMVYLQKENIIDESGMPKERFSAEFPKEGPSILRIQQVVRGDSAAYFCASSGRTTDTQYFGPGTRLTVL.

This clonotype appeared many times. The gene calls are TRBV7-2 and TRBJ1-5; tentative D call: TRBD1 (6 bases). Germline V CDR1 and CDR2: SGHTA, FQGNSA. Trimming removed 3 bases at V and 5 bases at J, with 8 bases between. This CDR3 is built from 13 residues. The CDR3, as DNA: TGTGCCAGCAGCTTGAACAGGGATCAGCCCCAGCATTTT. This gives the protein CASSLNRDQPQHF.

This clonotype was seen many times. The J gene is TRBJ1-2, the V gene TRBV20-1, with TRBD1 matching over 7 bases. The germline V gene has CDR1 DFQATT and CDR2 SNEGSKA (reference sequence). The CDR3 extends over 12 amino acids. After removal of 7 bases from V and 7 bases from J, the junction contained 9 bases not matched to a gene. The CDR3 loop is CSVITGAGGYTF. The CDR3, as DNA: TGCAGTGTTATAACAGGGGCCGGTGGCTACACCTTC.